This note documents a single TCR beta chain sequence. The clone's antigen remains unknown. No per-base quality is available; no much larger clone lies one base away. This specimen's time point label, interpreted: patch test 2, 6 weeks after DPC sensitization. The sample's treatment or condition label, decoded: therapeutic diphenylcyclopropenone sensitization with weekly scalp DPC. At each patch-test visit, blood was drawn before the patch test was applied. To be eligible, patients had to be aged 18 to 70, diagnosed with alopecia and judged suitable for DPC therapy, while pregnant patients were excluded. Total RNA was extracted from unfractionated whole blood that had been collected in Tempus Blood RNA tubes. This sample is part of a study of human T cells and chemical hapten exposure (dated by TCRdb to the early 2020s). Notes on the research overall: For sensitization, 2% DPC in acetone was applied to an approximately 2 cm by approximately 2 cm area of upper inner arm skin. Libraries were pooled for sequencing, and per-sample TCR yields varied mainly because of small differences in library volumes within the pool. The study tracked peripheral blood TCR repertoire changes in vivo during primary and secondary sensitization to the hapten diphenylcyclopropenone (DPC) in alopecia patients. Throughout the approximately 25-week study period, patients were also given weekly therapeutic DPC doses on the scalp. Patch testing was performed on the upper back with Finn chambers containing 0.01% DPC, and the patch tests were scored after 6 days according to International Contact Dermatitis Research Group standards. The patient cohort, mostly female, included alopecia areata with under or over 50% scalp involvement, alopecia totalis and alopecia universalis. Blood samples were taken from patients before sensitization (week 0) and at 2, 6 and about 24 weeks after DPC sensitization. Blood for TCR sequencing was provided by twenty-nine alopecia patients at one to four time points (pre-sensitization, 2, 6 and 24 weeks).

CDR1 and CDR2 (SGHAT, FQNNGV) derive from the germline V gene. The CDR3 numbers 14 residues from cysteine through phenylalanine. Just CDR3 DNA is preserved here, 42 bases in frame from base 1. V is reduced by 4 bases and J by 10 bases, leaving a spacing of 18 bases between them. Preparation of the library involved RACE. Sequencer: NextSeq 500. During library preparation, unique molecular identifiers were attached to individual cDNA molecules so that TCRs could be counted in a quantitative, reproducible way. Each blood RNA sample was used to sequence both TCR alpha and TCR beta chains. The source study handled its data this way. A median of approximately 100,000 TCRs per sample was observed, with a range of roughly 23,224 to 700,000. The Decombinator software suite was used to annotate the V, J and CDR3 of the TCR reads. For the PS versus PT1 abundance plots, all samples were subsampled to the same number of TCRs (28,000). TCRs were defined as expanded if absent before sensitization and observed at least eight times at the 2-week time point. The public reads were quality trimmed at Q25 with fastp and then assembled into clones with MiXCR by TCRdb, keeping productive beta chains. CDR3 protein duplicates are merged, each entry listing the most common genes and DNA. The V and J calls shown here were made by TCRdb, not taken from the authors' results. The sample table holds fewer than 85,000 distinct CDR3 sequences, of which about 10% were seen once. The biggest ten clones account for 2.5% of the sample.

Points the paper makes about the study in general: After repeated subsampling, changes were observed in the strength of the expansion versus patch-test correlation and in the threshold at which the correlation became significant. DPC sensitization did not change the number of TCRs with a frequency above 1 in 1000, and there was no evidence of changes in global repertoire structure. Because every patient had alopecia, a presumed autoimmune disease, the patients' immune response might differ from that of healthy individuals. Significantly more large CDR3 similarity clusters were formed by expanded TCRs than by pre-sensitization or healthy control sets, consistent with antigen-driven responses. Patch test score was positively correlated with the number of PT1 expanded TCRs, with significance at thresholds 8, 16 and 32 but not at 4.

This receptor was taken from a woman under 40 with alopecia areata. Some clones in this sample may be carry-over from other donors' samples. Here the chain combines TRBV11-2 and TRBJ2-3; TRBD2 is a possible D gene, resting on 7 matching bases. Sequencing used whole blood, obtained in connection with sensitization to the hapten diphenylcyclopropenone (DPC). This receptor has the CDR3 CASSWGGAGGAQYF. The nucleotide sequence reads TGTGCCAGCAGCTGGGGGGGCGCAGGAGGTGCGCAGTATTTT.